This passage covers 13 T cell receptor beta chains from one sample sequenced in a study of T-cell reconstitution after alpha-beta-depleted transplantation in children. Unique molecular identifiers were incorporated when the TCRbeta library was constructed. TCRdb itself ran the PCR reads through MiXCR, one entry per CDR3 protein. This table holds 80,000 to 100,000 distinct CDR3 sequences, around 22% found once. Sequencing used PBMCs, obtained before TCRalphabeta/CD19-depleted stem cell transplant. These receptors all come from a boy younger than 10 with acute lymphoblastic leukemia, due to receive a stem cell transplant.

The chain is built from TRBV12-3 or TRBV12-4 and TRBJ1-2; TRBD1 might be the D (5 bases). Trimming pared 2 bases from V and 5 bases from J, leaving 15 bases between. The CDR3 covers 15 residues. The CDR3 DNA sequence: TGTGCCAGCAGTTTACTAACCGGGGGTAGATATGGCTACACCTTC. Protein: CASSLLTGGRYGYTF.

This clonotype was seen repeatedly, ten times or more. The CDR3 nucleotides read TGTGCCAGCAGCGCGGACTGGAGCTCTGGAAACACCATATATTTT. This encodes CASSADWSSGNTIYF. The V gene is TRBV5-6, the J gene TRBJ1-3; D is unclear. CDR1 SGHDT and CDR2 YYEEEE come from the germline V gene. The CDR3 runs to 15 residues. V lost 4 bases to trimming and J lost 0 bases, with 11 bases between them.

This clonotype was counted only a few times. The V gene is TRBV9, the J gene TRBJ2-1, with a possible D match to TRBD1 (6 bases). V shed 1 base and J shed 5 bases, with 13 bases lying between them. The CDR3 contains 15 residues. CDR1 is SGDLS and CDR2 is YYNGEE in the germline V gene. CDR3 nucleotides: TGTGCCAGCAGCGTATCCCCAGGGGCGGACAATGAGCAGTTCTTC. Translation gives CASSVSPGADNEQFF.

The CDR3 spells CSARDWNEAKNIQYF. The CDR3 DNA is TGCAGTGCTAGAGATTGGAACGAAGCCAAAAACATTCAGTACTTC. This chain links TRBV20-1 with TRBJ2-4; D remains unclear. Germline lookup yields CDR1 DFQATT and CDR2 SNEGSKA (reference sequence). The CDR3 totals 15 residues. V dropped 0 bases and J dropped 0 bases, with 9 bases sitting between them.

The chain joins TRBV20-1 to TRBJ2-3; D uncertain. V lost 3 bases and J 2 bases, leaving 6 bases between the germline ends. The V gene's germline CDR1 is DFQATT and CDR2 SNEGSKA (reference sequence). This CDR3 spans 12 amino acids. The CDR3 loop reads CSASDPTDTQYF. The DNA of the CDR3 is TGCAGTGCTAGCGACCCCACAGATACGCAGTATTTT.

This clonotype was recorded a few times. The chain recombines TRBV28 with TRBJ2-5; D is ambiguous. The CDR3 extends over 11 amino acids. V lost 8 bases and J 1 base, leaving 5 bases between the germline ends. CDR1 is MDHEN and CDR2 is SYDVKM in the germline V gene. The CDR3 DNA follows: TGTGCCAGCCGGACCCAAGAGACCCAGTACTTC. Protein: CASRTQETQYF.

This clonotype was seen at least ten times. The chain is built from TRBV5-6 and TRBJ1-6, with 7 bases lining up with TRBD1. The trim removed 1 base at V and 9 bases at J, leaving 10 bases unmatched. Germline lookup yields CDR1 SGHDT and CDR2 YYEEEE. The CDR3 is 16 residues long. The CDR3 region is CASSLLSGAGGSPLHF. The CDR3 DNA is TGTGCCAGCAGCTTGCTGTCCGGGGCAGGGGGTTCACCCCTCCACTTT.

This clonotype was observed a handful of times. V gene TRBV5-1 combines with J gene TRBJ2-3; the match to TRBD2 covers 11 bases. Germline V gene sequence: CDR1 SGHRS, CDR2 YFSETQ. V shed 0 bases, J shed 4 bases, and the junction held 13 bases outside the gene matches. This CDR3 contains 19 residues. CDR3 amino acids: CASSLALFSGRALADTQYF. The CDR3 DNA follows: TGCGCCAGCAGCTTGGCCCTCTTTAGCGGGAGGGCCTTGGCAGATACGCAGTATTTT.

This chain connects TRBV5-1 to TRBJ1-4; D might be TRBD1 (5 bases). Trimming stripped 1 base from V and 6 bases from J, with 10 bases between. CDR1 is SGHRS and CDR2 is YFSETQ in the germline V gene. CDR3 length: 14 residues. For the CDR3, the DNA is TGCGCCAGCAGCTTGAACCGGGGGGATGAAAAACTGTTTTTT. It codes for CASSLNRGDEKLFF.

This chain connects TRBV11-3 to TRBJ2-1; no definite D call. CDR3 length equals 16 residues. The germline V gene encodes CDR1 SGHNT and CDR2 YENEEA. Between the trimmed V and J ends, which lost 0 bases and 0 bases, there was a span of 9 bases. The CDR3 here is CASSLDPGYSYNEQFF. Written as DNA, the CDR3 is TGTGCCAGCAGCTTAGATCCAGGCTACTCCTACAATGAGCAGTTCTTC.

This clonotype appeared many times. The CDR3: CASSERAGKLFF. The CDR3 DNA sequence: TGTGCCAGCAGCGAAAGAGCGGGAAAACTGTTTTTT. V usage is TRBV11-2 and J usage is TRBJ1-4; D remains ambiguous. Trimming shortened V by 5 bases and J by 10 bases, and 11 bases separated the two germline ends. The germline CDR1 and CDR2 sequences are SGHAT and FQNNGV. This CDR3 comprises 12 residues.

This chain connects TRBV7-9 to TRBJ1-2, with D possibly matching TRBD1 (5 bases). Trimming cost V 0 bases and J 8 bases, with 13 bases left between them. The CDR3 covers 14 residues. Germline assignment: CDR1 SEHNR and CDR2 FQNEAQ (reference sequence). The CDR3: CASSLALGGYGYTF. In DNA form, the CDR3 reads TGTGCCAGCAGCTTAGCTCTGGGGGGGTACGGCTACACCTTC.

The CDR3 loop reads CASSRSTLYNEQFF. CDR3 coding DNA: TGTGCCAGCTCGCGGAGTACTTTATACAATGAGCAGTTCTTC. The V call is TRBV2, the J call TRBJ2-1; D is unresolved. V was trimmed by 8 bases and J by 4 bases, leaving 15 bases between them. Germline V lookup: CDR1 SNHLY, CDR2 FYNNEI. The CDR3 has 14 amino acids.